These 22 T cell receptor beta chains came from one sample sequenced in a study of cytomegalovirus exposure and HLA in healthy donors. PCR was performed using 60 Vbeta and 13 Jbeta primers. Assay used: immunoSEQ multiplex PCR; TCRdb lists only in-frame clones, some missing. The data show roughly 130,000 clones, around two thirds seen once. Sequenced sample: PBMCs. The receptor source for this set is a man between 18 and 35 years old in good health and CMV-seropositive.

The CDR3 DNA reads TGTGCCAGCAGCTCAAGGACAGGTAGCTCCTACGAGCAGTACTTC. It yields the protein CASSSRTGSSYEQYF. The chain combines TRBV7-2 with TRBJ2-7; 7 nucleotides agree with TRBD1. Germline CDR1 is SGHTA and CDR2 is FQGNSA. The CDR3 covers 15 residues. After removal of 4 bases from V and 0 bases from J, the junction contained 6 bases not matched to a gene.

The genes are TRBV2 and TRBJ1-4, with TRBD1 matching 7 bases. The CDR3 covers 12 residues. Per the germline V gene, CDR1 is SNHLY and CDR2 is FYNNEI. Germline trimming cut 7 bases from V and 8 bases from J; bases unmatched to any gene: 4. As DNA, the CDR3 is TGTGCCAGCACGGGGGACAGAGAAAAACTGTTTTTT. It yields the protein CASTGDREKLFF.

The chain combines TRBV5-1 with TRBJ2-7, with 9 nucleotides matching TRBD2. Germline V CDR1 and CDR2: SGHRS, YFSETQ. This CDR3 has 15 residues. Trimming at V came to 4 bases and at J to 2 bases, leaving 7 bases not matched to a gene. CDR3 protein: CASSQGTSRAYEQYF. The DNA of the CDR3 is TGCGCCAGCAGCCAAGGGACTAGCCGAGCCTACGAGCAGTACTTC.

This clone has a handful of counts. The junction departs from germline at one end; a sequencing error may be responsible. The CDR3 spells CASSPSGGFGETQYF. In DNA, the CDR3 is TGTGCTAGCAGTCCCTCTGGGGGGTTTGGAGAGACCCAGTACTTC. The chain carries TRBV7-7 and TRBJ2-5, with D possibly being TRBD2 (6 bases). The CDR3 runs to 15 residues. Germline assignment: CDR1 SSHAT and CDR2 FNYEAQ (reference sequence).

This chain uses TRBV7-2 with TRBJ2-1, with TRBD2 matching 7 bases. The CDR3 totals 16 residues. The trim removed 0 bases at V and 4 bases at J, leaving 6 bases unmatched. Germline CDR1 SGHTA, CDR2 FQGNSA. The CDR3 loop reads CASSLARGSSYNEQFF. The CDR3 DNA is TGTGCCAGCAGCTTAGCTCGCGGGAGTTCTTACAATGAGCAGTTCTTC.

V usage is TRBV7-6 and J usage is TRBJ1-6; the D gene is possibly TRBD1 (6 bases). The CDR3 has 16 residues. V shed 0 bases and J shed 5 bases, with 11 bases lying between them. Germline lookup yields CDR1 SGHVS and CDR2 FNYEAQ. The CDR3 loop reads CASSLAVTGHNSPLHF. The CDR3 nucleotides read TGTGCCAGCAGCTTAGCGGTGACAGGTCATAATTCACCCCTCCACTTT. The whole variable domain, filled in from reference TRBV7-6 and TRBJ1-6, reads GAGVSQSPRYKVTKRGQDVALRCDPISGHVSLYWYRQALGQGPEFLTYFNYEAQQDKSGLPNDRFSAERPEGSISTLTIQRTEQRDSAMYRCASSLAVTGHNSPLHFGNGTRLTVT.

This clone was seen only once. V gene TRBV2 combines with J gene TRBJ2-7; D remains ambiguous. CDR3 length: 16 residues. Per germline, CDR1 SNHLY and CDR2 FYNNEI. V was shortened by 4 bases and J by 3 bases, with 19 bases between the two germline ends. The CDR3 coding sequence is TGTGCCAGCAGTGTGGAGTTTGGTAGCAAAAACTACGAGCAGTACTTC. Its translation: CASSVEFGSKNYEQYF.

The V gene is TRBV9, the J gene TRBJ1-1; 7 bases match TRBD1. J gave up 0 bases and V 2 bases, and 4 bases lay outside the gene matches. The CDR3 loop spans 15 amino acids. Germline lookup yields CDR1 SGDLS and CDR2 YYNGEE. This chain's CDR3 is CASSVDRAMNTEAFF. CDR3 nucleotides: TGTGCCAGCAGCGTCGACAGGGCCATGAACACTGAAGCTTTCTTT.

This chain joins TRBV5-1 and TRBJ2-1; D gene ambiguous. Looked up from germline, CDR1 is SGHRS and CDR2 is YFSETQ. The CDR3 runs 15 residues. V gave up 4 bases and J gave up 6 bases, with 17 bases separating them. The CDR3: CASSPSPQTGNEQFF. The CDR3 nucleotides read TGCGCCAGCAGCCCTAGTCCCCAAACGGGCAATGAGCAGTTCTTC.

The chain joins TRBV5-4 to TRBJ2-7, with D perhaps TRBD1 (5 bases). Germline-derived CDR1 and CDR2 are SGHNT and YYREEE (reference sequence). This CDR3 has 13 residues. V was pared by 4 bases and J by 7 bases, with 15 bases between. CDR3 in DNA: TGTGCCAGCAGCATTGGGCAGGGAAGGGAGCAGTACTTC. Its protein is CASSIGQGREQYF.

This chain uses TRBV5-5 with TRBJ1-1, with D possibly being TRBD1 (6 bases). Germline loops: CDR1 SGHKS, CDR2 YYEKEE (reference sequence). V was cut by 0 bases and J by 4 bases, with 19 bases left in between. CDR3 length equals 17 residues. The CDR3 DNA sequence: TGTGCCAGCAGCTTGGCAACAGGGTTGGTGTCGAGCACTGAAGCTTTCTTT. Protein: CASSLATGLVSSTEAFF.

V is TRBV18 and J is TRBJ2-5; perhaps TRBD2 as D (5 bases). The CDR3 has 11 amino acids. Germline CDR1 is KGHSH and CDR2 is LQKENI. Trimming cost V 10 bases and J 5 bases, with 11 bases left between them. The CDR3 sequence is CAICGGETQYF. Here the CDR3 DNA reads TGTGCCATTTGCGGAGGTGAGACCCAGTACTTC.

V and J are TRBV6-5 and TRBJ1-3; D ambiguous. The V gene lost 7 bases and the J gene lost 0 bases, with 4 bases spanning the gap. Germline V CDR1 and CDR2: MNHEY, SVGAGI. The CDR3 covers 12 residues. The CDR3 sequence: CASINSGNTIYF. The CDR3 bases are TGTGCCAGCATTAACTCTGGAAACACCATATATTTT.

V is TRBV4-3 and J is TRBJ1-5; tentative D call: TRBD1 (5 bases). The V gene lost 3 bases and the J gene lost 6 bases, with 12 bases spanning the gap. The germline V gene encodes CDR1 LGHNA and CDR2 YSLEER. The CDR3 runs 14 residues. DNA for the CDR3: TGCGCCAGCAGCCAGATACAGGTTAGTCAGCCCCAGCATTTT. Protein: CASSQIQVSQPQHF.

This clone was found once. This chain uses TRBV6-6 with TRBJ2-1; 12 nucleotides agree with TRBD2. After removal of 7 bases from V and 2 bases from J, the junction contained 6 bases not matched to a gene. The length of the CDR3 is 16 residues. Germline assignment: CDR1 MNHNY and CDR2 SVGAGI (reference sequence). The CDR3 loop is CASTGLAGGTYNEQFF. CDR3 coding DNA: TGTGCCAGCACCGGGCTAGCGGGGGGGACCTACAATGAGCAGTTCTTC.

As to this clone: This same CDR3 is encoded by further DNA sequences in the sample. The rearrangement joins TRBV30 to TRBJ2-3, with 8 bases fitting TRBD2. J lost 2 bases, V lost 0 bases, and 4 bases had no gene match. The germline CDR1 and CDR2 sequences are GTSNPN and SVGIG (reference sequence). The CDR3 is 15 residues long. The DNA of the CDR3 is TGTGCCTGGAGTGTAAGAGCGGGAGTCACAGATACGCAGTATTTT. Translating gives CAWSVRAGVTDTQYF.

CDR3 region: CASYGLYGYTF. The DNA for the CDR3 is TGCGCCAGCTACGGTCTCTATGGCTACACCTTC. The chain employs TRBV5-1 and TRBJ1-2; D not resolved. Trimming took 7 bases from V and 4 from J, leaving 8 bases between them. From germline, CDR1 is SGHRS and CDR2 YFSETQ. This CDR3 comprises 11 residues.

This clone occurred a few times. The chain employs TRBV6-6 and TRBJ2-3, with D maybe TRBD2 (6 bases). CDR3 length equals 14 residues. V shed 5 bases and J shed 4 bases, with 13 bases lying between them. The V gene's germline CDR1 is MNHNY and CDR2 SVGAGI (reference sequence). CDR3 nucleotides: TGTGCCAGCAGTCTTACGCGGGACGCAGATACGCAGTATTTT. Translated: CASSLTRDADTQYF.

The rearrangement uses TRBV27 and TRBJ2-5; 9 bases line up with TRBD1. The J call may be in error: the DNA end matches TRBJ2-7 better. This CDR3 comprises 12 residues. CDR1 is MNHEY, CDR2 SMNVEV, per germline (reference sequence). Here the CDR3 DNA reads TGTGCCAGCAGTTGGACAGGGGACGAGCAGTACTTC. It encodes CASSWTGDEQYF.

This chain joins TRBV19 and TRBJ2-1; possible D gene TRBD2, 6 bases. The V end was cut by 4 bases, the J end by 3 bases, with 13 bases between. There are 15 residues in the CDR3. Germline CDR1 LNHDA, CDR2 SQIVND (reference sequence). In DNA form, the CDR3 reads TGTGCCAGTAGTACCGCCTCGGGGGTCTACAATGAGCAGTTCTTC. Amino acid sequence: CASSTASGVYNEQFF.

This chain connects TRBV18 to TRBJ1-5, with D uncertain. The germline V and J ends were trimmed by 2 bases and 4 bases, with 15 bases remaining between them. The germline gives CDR1 KGHSH, CDR2 LQKENI. The CDR3 covers 16 residues. In DNA, the CDR3 is TGTGCCAGCTCACCAATACAGCCACGCCCGAATCAGCCCCAGCATTTT. Its protein is CASSPIQPRPNQPQHF.

The table lists this clone with a few counts. This chain joins TRBV12-5 and TRBJ2-7; 8 bases map to TRBD1. Losses at the gene ends were 1 base for V and 2 bases for J; bases not matched to a gene: 10. CDR1 is LGHNT, CDR2 FRNRAP, per germline. The length of the CDR3 is 17 residues. CDR3 protein: CASGLASLQGGPYEQYF. The CDR3 nucleotides read TGTGCTAGTGGTTTGGCCAGCTTACAGGGGGGCCCCTACGAGCAGTACTTC.